This T cell receptor (beta chain) was obtained from a study of OX40 agonist ivuxolimab in advanced cancers. About the research overall: People in dose escalation had one of these cancers: hepatocellular carcinoma, melanoma, renal cell or head and neck cancer. With a range of roughly 20 to 80, age averaged about 58 years, and approximately 83% were male. Study observations and caveats: The mean number of expanded clones was higher in CD8+ T cells than in CD4+.

Sequencing used immunoSEQ multiplex PCR; TCRdb keeps in-frame clones, though not all of them. The sample has around 56,000 clones; over 75% are singletons. As for this clone: The antigen is undetermined.

The ends lost 6 bases at V and 6 bases at J; junction bases unmatched: 6. CDR1 and CDR2 from the germline V gene are MNHNY and SVGAGI (reference sequence). The CDR3 spans 14 residues. The material sequenced was CD4+ or CD8+ T cells sorted from blood, taken in a trial of the OX40 agonist ivuxolimab. This TCR came from an adult with an advanced solid tumor such as melanoma, head and neck, liver or kidney cancer. The chain joins TRBV6-6 to TRBJ1-4, with TRBD1 identical over 8 bases. CDR3 bases: TGTGCCAGCAGCCTCGGACAGGGTTATGAAAAACTGTTTTTT. Protein product: CASSLGQGYEKLFF.